The T cell receptor (beta chain) under discussion was sequenced for a study of response to subunit inactivated influenza vaccine. The CDR3 totals 17 residues. V shed 1 base, J shed 4 bases, and the junction held 8 bases outside the gene matches. Germline CDR1 is MGHRA and CDR2 is YSYEKL. In the case of this clonotype: Its antigen is not known.

TCRdb independently ran MiXCR on the RT-PCR reads; one entry per CDR3 protein. Among 170,000 or so distinct CDR3 sequences listed, roughly a tenth were seen once. Study conclusions and caveats: The authors suggested that every seasonal influenza vaccination recruits few new T cells.

Sequencing used CD8+ T cells sorted from PBMCs, obtained roughly 24 months after vaccination. The clonotype comes from a man aged 45-69 years who received an inactivated influenza vaccine. The chain employs TRBV4-1 and TRBJ2-7; 12 nucleotides match TRBD2. CDR3: CASSQVLTSGSQYEQYF. CDR3 coding DNA: TGCGCCAGCAGCCAAGTGCTGACTAGCGGGAGTCAATACGAGCAGTACTTC.